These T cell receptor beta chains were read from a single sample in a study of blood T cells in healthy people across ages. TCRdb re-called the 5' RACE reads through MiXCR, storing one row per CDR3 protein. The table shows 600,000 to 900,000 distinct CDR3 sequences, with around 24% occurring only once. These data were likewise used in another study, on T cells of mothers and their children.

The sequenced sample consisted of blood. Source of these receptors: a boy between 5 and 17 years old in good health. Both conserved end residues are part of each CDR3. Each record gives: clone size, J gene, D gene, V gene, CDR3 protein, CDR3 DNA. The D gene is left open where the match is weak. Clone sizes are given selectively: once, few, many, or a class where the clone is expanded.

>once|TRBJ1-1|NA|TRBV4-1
CASSPGAAMNTEAFF
TGCGCCAGCAGCCCGGGGGCAGCGATGAACACTGAAGCTTTCTTT
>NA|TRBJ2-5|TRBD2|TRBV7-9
CASSPGRDQETQHF
TGTGCCAGCAGTCCGGGGAGGGACCAAGAGACCCAGCACTTC
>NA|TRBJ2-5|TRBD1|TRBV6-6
CASSYFRDRGKPQYF
TGTGCCAGCAGTTACTTCCGGGACAGGGGAAAGCCCCAGTACTTC
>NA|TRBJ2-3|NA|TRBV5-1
CASRMETDTQYF
TGCGCCAGCAGAATGGAAACAGATACGCAGTATTTT
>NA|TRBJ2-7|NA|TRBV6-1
CASRGDSPFSEEQYF
TGTGCCAGCAGGGGCGACAGCCCTTTTTCGGAAGAGCAGTACTTC
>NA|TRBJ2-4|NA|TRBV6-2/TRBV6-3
CASSYSVRADIQYF
TGTGCCAGCAGTTACTCGGTCAGGGCGGACATTCAGTACTTC
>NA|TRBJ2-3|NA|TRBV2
CASSGLASTDTQYF
TGTGCCAGCAGTGGGTTAGCTAGCACAGATACGCAGTATTTT
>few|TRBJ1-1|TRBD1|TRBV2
CASGEGQGVNTEAFF
TGTGCCAGCGGAGAAGGACAGGGGGTTAACACTGAAGCTTTCTTT
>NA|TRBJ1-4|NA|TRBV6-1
CASSESTDEKLFF
TGTGCCAGCAGTGAATCTACGGATGAAAAACTGTTTTTT
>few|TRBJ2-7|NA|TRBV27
CASKTADKPYEQYF
TGTGCCAGCAAGACGGCGGACAAACCTTACGAGCAGTACTTC
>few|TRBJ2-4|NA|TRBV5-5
CASSLGEGSRAKNIQYF
TGTGCCAGCAGCTTGGGTGAGGGCTCTCGGGCCAAAAACATTCAGTACTTC
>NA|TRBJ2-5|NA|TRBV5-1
CARDGGRQETQYF
TGCGCCAGGGACGGGGGGCGACAAGAGACCCAGTACTTC
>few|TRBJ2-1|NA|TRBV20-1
CSASLPVPAELNEQFF
TGCAGTGCTAGTCTCCCGGTCCCAGCGGAACTCAATGAGCAGTTCTTC
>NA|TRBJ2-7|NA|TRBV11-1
CASSLEGAKTSEQYF
TGTGCCAGCAGCTTGGAGGGGGCTAAGACGAGCGAGCAGTACTTC
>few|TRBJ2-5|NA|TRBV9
CASSVGSGRGETQYF
TGTGCCAGCAGCGTAGGAAGCGGAAGGGGAGAGACCCAGTACTTC
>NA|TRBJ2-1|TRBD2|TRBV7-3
CASSPRGGLAGNYNEQFF
TGTGCCAGCAGCCCCCGAGGGGGACTAGCGGGGAATTACAATGAGCAGTTCTTC
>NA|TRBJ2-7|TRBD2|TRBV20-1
CSASERGGAYEQYF
TGCAGTGCTAGCGAGCGGGGGGGAGCCTACGAGCAGTACTTC
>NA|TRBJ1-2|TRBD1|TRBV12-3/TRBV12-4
CASTNDRGGYTF
TGTGCCAGCACCAACGACAGGGGTGGCTACACCTTC
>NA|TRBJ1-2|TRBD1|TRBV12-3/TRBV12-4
CASRPGTGGLGGYTF
TGTGCCAGCAGGCCCGGGACAGGGGGCTTGGGGGGCTACACCTTC
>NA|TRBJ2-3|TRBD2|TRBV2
CATRTSAPDTQYF
TGTGCCACGCGGACTAGCGCCCCAGATACGCAGTATTTT
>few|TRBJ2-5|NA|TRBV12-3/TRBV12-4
CASTLGGVLETQYF
TGTGCCAGCACCCTGGGTGGGGTATTGGAGACCCAGTACTTC
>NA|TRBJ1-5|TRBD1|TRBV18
CASSHSGQGVGGSNQPQHF
TGTGCCAGCTCACACTCAGGACAGGGAGTAGGTGGTAGCAATCAGCCCCAGCATTTT
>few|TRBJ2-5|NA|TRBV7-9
CASSNGAENQETQYF
TGTGCCAGCAGCAACGGGGCGGAAAACCAAGAGACCCAGTACTTC
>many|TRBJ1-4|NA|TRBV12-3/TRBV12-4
CASRTGTNEKLFF
TGTGCCAGCAGAACGGGGACTAATGAAAAACTGTTTTTT
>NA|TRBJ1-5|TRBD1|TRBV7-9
CASSSGQGEDQPQHF
TGTGCCAGCAGCTCGGGACAGGGGGAAGATCAGCCCCAGCATTTT
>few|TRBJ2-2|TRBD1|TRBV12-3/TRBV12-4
CASSQGQANTGELFF
TGTGCCAGCAGCCAGGGACAGGCGAACACCGGGGAGCTGTTTTTT
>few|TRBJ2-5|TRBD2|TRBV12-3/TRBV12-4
CASRTRGVDETQYF
TGTGCCAGCAGGACACGGGGGGTAGACGAGACCCAGTACTTC
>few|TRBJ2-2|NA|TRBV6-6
CASSHPPGMDTGELFF
TGTGCCAGCAGTCACCCTCCAGGGATGGACACCGGGGAGCTGTTTTTT
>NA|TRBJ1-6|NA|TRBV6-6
CASSYQSPLHF
TGTGCCAGCAGTTATCAATCACCCCTCCACTTT
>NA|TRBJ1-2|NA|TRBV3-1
CASSRSLGGYTF
TGTGCCAGCAGCCGATCCCTGGGTGGCTACACCTTC
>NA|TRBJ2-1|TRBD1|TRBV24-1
CATSDPTGENNEQFF
TGTGCCACCAGTGATCCGACAGGGGAAAACAATGAGCAGTTCTTC
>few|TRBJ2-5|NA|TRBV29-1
CSGSWEETQYF
TGCAGCGGGTCCTGGGAAGAGACCCAGTACTTC
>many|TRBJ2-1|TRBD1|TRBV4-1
CASSQERGTGVYNEQFF
TGCGCCAGCAGCCAAGAAAGAGGGACAGGGGTGTACAATGAGCAGTTCTTC
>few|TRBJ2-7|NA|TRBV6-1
CATHLGSSYEQYF
TGTGCCACCCACCTAGGGAGCTCCTACGAGCAGTACTTC
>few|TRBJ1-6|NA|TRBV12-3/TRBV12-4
CASSPTPGDSPLHF
TGTGCCAGCAGCCCAACACCGGGGGACTCACCCCTCCACTTT
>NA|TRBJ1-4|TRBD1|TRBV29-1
CSVTQGPGEKLFF
TGCAGCGTAACACAGGGGCCTGGCGAAAAACTGTTTTTT
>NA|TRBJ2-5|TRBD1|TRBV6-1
CASSGTGVRETQYF
TGTGCCAGCAGCGGGACAGGGGTTCGGGAGACCCAGTACTTC
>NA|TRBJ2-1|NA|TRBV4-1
CASSQNGHRLGEQSF
TGCGCCAGCAGCCAGAACGGCCACCGGTTGGGTGAGCAGTCCTTC
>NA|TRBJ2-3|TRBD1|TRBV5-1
CASMAGGLSTDTQYF
TGCGCCAGCATGGCAGGGGGCCTGAGCACAGATACGCAGTACTTT
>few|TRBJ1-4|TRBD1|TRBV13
CASRKKGQGFEKLFF
TGTGCCAGCAGGAAGAAGGGACAGGGATTTGAAAAACTGTTTTTT
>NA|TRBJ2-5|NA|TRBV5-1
CASRREVWAGQETQYF
TGCGCCAGCAGAAGGGAGGTATGGGCTGGCCAAGAGACCCAGTACTTC